These T cell receptor beta chains were read from a single sample in a study of molecular identifiers for immune sequencing clone quantification. TCRdb called the PCR reads again in MiXCR, with one record for every CDR3 protein. The sample contains around 470,000 distinct CDR3 sequences, 25% of which appear only once. Sequencing input: naive CD8+ T cells from blood, with Jurkat cell RNA spiked in. The receptors were sampled from a human donor in good health. Some libraries in this study had Jurkat cell RNA spiked in. CDR3s include the opening cysteine and the closing phenylalanine or tryptophan. Fields, in order: D gene, V gene, clone size, J gene, CDR3 protein, CDR3 DNA. A D gene is named only where the DNA matches it firmly. Not all rows give a size; the values are once, few, many and, for expanded clones, a class.

NA	TRBV7-9	many	TRBJ1-4	CASSLRTATNEKLFF	TGTGCCAGCAGCCTACGGACAGCAACTAATGAAAAACTGTTTTTT
NA	TRBV21-1	many	TRBJ2-4	CASSRRGHIQYF	TGTGCCAGCAGCAGGAGGGGACACATTCAGTACTTC
NA	TRBV7-9	few	TRBJ1-2	CASRGTGSYPLNYGYTF	TGTGCCAGCAGGGGTACAGGGTCCTACCCTCTTAACTATGGCTACACCTTC
NA	TRBV7-2	many	TRBJ2-3	CASSLGAGTDTQYF	TGTGCCAGCAGCTTAGGCGCGGGCACAGATACGCAGTATTTT
TRBD1	TRBV25-1	NA	TRBJ1-1	CASSGPRTGKTEAFF	TGTGCCAGCAGTGGTCCTAGGACAGGGAAGACTGAAGCTTTCTTT
NA	TRBV6-1	NA	TRBJ1-1	CASSEVGVNEAFF	TGTGCCAGCAGTGAAGTGGGTGTAAATGAAGCTTTCTTT
NA	TRBV9	NA	TRBJ2-3	CASSVAWGNTDTQYF	TGTGCCAGCAGCGTAGCGTGGGGAAACACAGATACGCAGTATTTT
NA	TRBV3-1	few	TRBJ2-7	CASSQDQTSSYEQYF	TGTGCCAGCAGCCAGGACCAGACTAGCTCCTACGAGCAGTACTTC
NA	TRBV29-1	many	TRBJ1-1	CSVVVAPGAFF	TGCAGCGTTGTTGTAGCCCCGGGAGCTTTCTTT
TRBD1	TRBV28	few	TRBJ2-5	CASSLFSRTGLQETQYF	TGTGCCAGCAGTTTATTCTCGCGGACAGGGCTTCAAGAGACCCAGTACTTC
TRBD1	TRBV13	NA	TRBJ2-2	CASSPTGTGGYSGELFF	TGTGCCAGCAGCCCGACCGGGACAGGGGGCTACTCCGGGGAGCTGTTTTTT
NA	TRBV4-3	NA	TRBJ2-1	CASSQVRGYSEQFF	TGCGCCAGCAGCCAAGTAAGAGGGTACAGTGAGCAGTTCTTC
NA	TRBV6-6	NA	TRBJ1-1	CASIGTEAFF	TGTGCCAGCATCGGCACTGAAGCTTTCTTT
NA	TRBV4-1	many	TRBJ2-7	CASSQRQGSEQYF	TGCGCCAGCAGCCAAAGGCAGGGGTCCGAGCAGTACTTC
TRBD2	TRBV6-2/TRBV6-3	few	TRBJ2-7	CASSYLSGSYEQYF	TGTGCCAGCAGTTACTTGAGCGGGAGCTACGAGCAGTACTTC
NA	TRBV12-3/TRBV12-4	NA	TRBJ2-7	CASSQAATYEQYF	TGTGCCAGCAGTCAGGCCGCGACCTACGAGCAGTACTTC
NA	TRBV5-3	NA	TRBJ1-1	CASSLDWVGVKTEAFF	TGTGCCAGCAGCTTGGATTGGGTAGGAGTGAAAACTGAAGCTTTCTTT
TRBD2	TRBV10-3	NA	TRBJ2-2	CAISVAGGIRTGELFF	TGTGCCATTTCCGTAGCGGGGGGGATCAGGACCGGGGAGCTGTTTTTT
TRBD1	TRBV5-1	many	TRBJ2-5	CASSPGQRSVETQYF	TGCGCCAGCAGCCCGGGACAGCGATCGGTGGAGACCCAGTACTTC
NA	TRBV4-1	few	TRBJ1-1	CASSQVGYGGDTEAFF	TGCGCCAGCAGCCAGGTAGGATATGGAGGGGACACTGAAGCTTTCTTT
NA	TRBV27	NA	TRBJ2-5	CASSFLGVQGGETQYF	TGTGCCAGCAGTTTCCTGGGGGTACAGGGAGGAGAGACCCAGTACTTC
TRBD1	TRBV7-6	NA	TRBJ2-5	CASRTGAAETQYF	TGTGCCAGCAGGACAGGGGCGGCAGAGACCCAGTACTTC
NA	TRBV7-6	few	TRBJ2-3	CASSLGGRGSDTQYF	TGTGCCAGCAGCTTAGGTGGCAGGGGCTCAGATACGCAGTATTTT
TRBD1	TRBV9	NA	TRBJ2-3	CASSGAGTGITDTQYF	TGTGCCAGCAGCGGAGCCGGGACAGGGATAACAGATACGCAGTATTTT
TRBD2	TRBV30	NA	TRBJ2-2	CAWSAAIAGGELFF	TGTGCCTGGAGTGCAGCGATAGCGGGCGGGGAGCTGTTTTTT
NA	TRBV7-2	many	TRBJ1-1	CASSLARFGTEAFF	TGTGCCAGCAGCTTAGCCCGTTTCGGCACTGAAGCTTTCTTT
NA	TRBV7-9	few	TRBJ2-7	CASSLSTGLRREQYF	TGTGCCAGCAGCTTAAGTACAGGACTCCGGAGGGAGCAGTACTTC
NA	TRBV14	few	TRBJ2-3	CASSQVNVGTDTQYF	TGTGCCAGCAGCCAAGTTAACGTGGGGACAGATACGCAGTATTTT
NA	TRBV28	NA	TRBJ2-2	CASSFYLRVGTGELFF	TGTGCCAGCAGTTTTTACCTGAGGGTAGGGACCGGGGAGCTGTTTTTT
NA	TRBV29-1	NA	TRBJ2-1	CSVEGGDSTYNEQFF	TGCAGCGTTGAAGGGGGGGACTCCACCTACAATGAGCAGTTCTTC
NA	TRBV7-9	few	TRBJ2-4	CASSLAYGQEGSNIQYF	TGTGCCAGCAGCTTAGCTTACGGACAGGAGGGCTCGAACATTCAGTACTTC
NA	TRBV27	few	TRBJ2-7	CASSYTGKYEQYF	TGTGCCAGCAGTTATACAGGGAAGTACGAGCAGTACTTC
TRBD1	TRBV4-2	NA	TRBJ1-5	CASSQDIGTGYMGNQPQHF	TGTGCCAGCAGCCAAGATATAGGGACAGGGTATATGGGCAATCAGCCCCAGCATTTT
NA	TRBV5-4	NA	TRBJ1-2	CSSSLEENGYTF	TGTTCCAGCAGCTTGGAAGAAAATGGCTACACCTTC
NA	TRBV12-3/TRBV12-4	NA	TRBJ2-5	CASSLVLTGAPGETQYF	TGTGCCAGCAGTTTAGTACTCACGGGGGCGCCGGGGGAGACCCAGTACTTC
NA	TRBV4-3	many	TRBJ2-7	CASSQDLGGNEQYF	TGCGCCAGCAGCCAAGATCTTGGGGGCAACGAGCAGTACTTC
TRBD1	TRBV11-2	NA	TRBJ1-1	CASSLARGQGKNTEAFF	TGTGCCAGCAGCTTAGCGCGGGGACAGGGAAAGAACACTGAAGCTTTCTTT
TRBD1	TRBV6-2/TRBV6-3	many	TRBJ2-7	CASSTSHPGQGVVEQYF	TGTGCCAGCAGTACTTCCCATCCGGGACAGGGGGTTGTCGAGCAGTACTTC
NA	TRBV28	NA	TRBJ2-7	CASSSSRPGLFSEQYF	TGTGCCAGCAGTTCGTCGAGACCGGGACTCTTTAGCGAGCAGTACTTC
NA	TRBV6-5	NA	TRBJ2-1	CASSSQGHNEQFF	TGTGCCAGCAGTTCCCAGGGACACAATGAGCAGTTCTTC
TRBD2	TRBV27	NA	TRBJ2-1	CASSLGSGAGQFF	TGTGCCAGCAGTTTAGGAAGCGGGGCGGGGCAGTTCTTC
NA	TRBV28	few	TRBJ2-7	CASSFVGTGADEQYF	TGTGCCAGCAGTTTTGTGGGAACCGGGGCCGACGAGCAGTACTTC
TRBD1	TRBV6-1	few	TRBJ1-1	CASSEWGQGTEAFF	TGTGCCAGCAGTGAATGGGGACAGGGCACTGAAGCTTTCTTT
NA	TRBV27	many	TRBJ2-7	CASSLLGQGGEQYF	TGTGCCAGCAGTTTATTGGGCCAGGGGGGCGAGCAGTACTTC